The sequence of this TCR beta chain was determined in a study of human T cells and chemical hapten exposure. Study summary: On about 2 cm by about 2 cm of upper inner arm skin, sensitization was performed with 2% DPC. Recorded diagnoses among the mostly female patients were alopecia areata, totalis or universalis.

The CDR3 length is 14 residues. V gave up 5 bases and J gave up 5 bases, with 13 bases separating them. Germline loops: CDR1 LGHDT, CDR2 YNNKEL (reference sequence). The time point: patch test 1, 2 weeks after DPC sensitization. The treatment was: therapeutic diphenylcyclopropenone sensitization with weekly scalp DPC. The study used a library that attached unique molecular identifiers to individual cDNA molecules. TCRdb passed the RACE reads through MiXCR, listing each CDR3 protein once. The data contain some 380,000 distinct CDR3 sequences, around 4.8% of them singletons. Overall study findings and caveats: Donors in the study had alopecia, meaning their immune response may differ from healthy people's.

This clonotype occurred many times. Its specificity is not known. This chain links TRBV3-1 with TRBJ1-5; the D is unclear. This receptor was taken from a woman in her forties or fifties with alopecia areata. Some clones in this sample may be carry-over from other donors' samples. The input for sequencing was whole blood, taken in connection with sensitization to the hapten diphenylcyclopropenone (DPC). CDR3 region: CASSTTGLDQPQHF. The DNA of the CDR3 is TGTGCCAGCAGCACAACGGGGTTAGATCAGCCCCAGCATTTT.